The TCR beta chain described here comes from a study of blood T cell repertoires in COVID-19. Study overall: Sites across the United States, Italy and Spain contributed samples from acute and convalescent COVID-19.

The length of the CDR3 is 14 residues. V lost 5 bases and J lost 4; bases outside the gene matches: 6. CDR1 and CDR2 from the germline V gene are SGDLS and YYNGEE. In terms of age and location, participants ranged from roughly 18 to 90 years and lived in about 25 US areas. As originally analysed: From reference gene primer amplification, estimates of nucleated cell counts were derived. Libraries were prepared by immunoSEQ multiplex PCR; TCRdb keeps only in-frame clonotypes and omits some of them. The D gene and trimming were derived from the DNA, and the V and J assignments and clone size from that table. The sample has about 170,000 clones, 65% to 85% seen once.

The source is a woman aged 45-60 years in a cohort exposed to, infected with or recovered from COVID-19 (not recorded which). The chain combines TRBV9 with TRBJ2-1; 7 nucleotides match TRBD1. The sample consisted of PBMCs or T cells enriched from blood (not recorded which). This CDR3 is CASSEQGLYNEQFF. In DNA, the CDR3 is TGTGCCAGCAGTGAACAGGGGCTTTACAATGAGCAGTTCTTC.